Listed below are T cell receptor beta chains from one sample, sequenced in a study of T cell repertoires in cytomegalovirus infection. MiXCR, run by TCRdb on the reads, gives a single entry per CDR3 protein. The table has around 710,000 distinct CDR3 sequences, 29% seen once. These receptors are not linked to any known antigen. Specimen: cultured CD8+ T cells from PBMCs, collected from culture after CMV antigen stimulation. The receptors come from a human donor in good health (CMV status not recorded). Some clones in this sample may be carry-over from other donors' samples. Both conserved end residues are part of each CDR3. The D gene is left open where the match is weak. Clone size is shown for a subset of rows, as once, few, many or a class of expanded clone.

V gene	clone size	J gene	D gene	CDR3 DNA	CDR3 protein
TRBV12-3/TRBV12-4	many	TRBJ2-4	.	TGTGCCAGCAGCTTGGGCCAAGGGAACATTCAGTACTTC	CASSLGQGNIQYF
TRBV20-1	.	TRBJ2-2	TRBD2	TGCAGTGCTAGAGAGCGGGGGGCCGGCACCGGGGAGCTGTTTTTT	CSARERGAGTGELFF
TRBV5-1	.	TRBJ2-7	TRBD2	TGCGCCAGCAGCTCGACTAGCGGGGGGTCGTACGAGCAGTACTTC	CASSSTSGGSYEQYF
TRBV28	few	TRBJ2-1	TRBD1	TGTGCCAGCAGTCCACAGGGGTTAGGGTACAATGAGCAGTTCTTC	CASSPQGLGYNEQFF
TRBV7-9	few	TRBJ1-6	.	TGTGCCAGCAGCTTCACCGACCCACCCCTCCACTTT	CASSFTDPPLHF
TRBV7-8	many	TRBJ1-4	.	TGTGCCAGCAGTAACCCCACAGTGGCTAATGAAAAACTGTTTTTT	CASSNPTVANEKLFF
TRBV6-1	few	TRBJ2-3	TRBD2	TGTGCCAGCAGCTTGGGACTAGCGCGCACAGATACGCAGTATTTT	CASSLGLARTDTQYF
TRBV7-6	.	TRBJ1-2	TRBD1	TGTGCCACCGGGACAGTCTATGGCTACACCTTC	CATGTVYGYTF
TRBV11-2	many	TRBJ2-1	TRBD2	TGTGCCAGCAGCTCTGGACTAGCGGGGTTTGCGGGGAATGAGCAGTTCTTC	CASSSGLAGFAGNEQFF
TRBV19	.	TRBJ1-2	TRBD1	TGTGCCACCAGGGGTCCGGGACAGCTTTTCTATGGCTACACCTTC	CATRGPGQLFYGYTF
TRBV7-2	.	TRBJ1-5	.	TGTGCCAGCAGCTTAGATAACCGACTATATAGCAATCGGCCCCAGCATTTT	CASSLDNRLYSNRPQHF
TRBV20-1	few	TRBJ2-1	TRBD2	TGCAGTGCTAGAGACCCTCAAGGGGCGGGAGCGGGGGGACTCTACAATGAGCAGTTCTTC	CSARDPQGAGAGGLYNEQFF
TRBV7-9	few	TRBJ1-5	TRBD1	TGTGCCAGCAGCTCCGGACAGGGGGCAAACCAGCCCCAGCATTTT	CASSSGQGANQPQHF
TRBV20-1	few	TRBJ1-5	.	TGCAGTGCTGAGGGGTGGCCTCAGCCCCAGCATTTT	CSAEGWPQPQHF
TRBV7-9	few	TRBJ2-7	.	TGTGCCAGCAGGGCTGGACCGAGTCAGGCCTACGAGCAGTACTTC	CASRAGPSQAYEQYF
TRBV6-2/TRBV6-3	many	TRBJ2-1	.	TGTGCCAGCACCTTAAGTTCCTACAATGAGCAGTTCTTC	CASTLSSYNEQFF
TRBV7-9	few	TRBJ1-1	.	TGTGCCAGCAGCTTATTCCCCCTCCAGGGGCCAAAAGACACTGAAGCTTTCTTT	CASSLFPLQGPKDTEAFF
TRBV7-9	few	TRBJ1-1	TRBD1	TGTGCCAGCAGCTTAGCCCCTACAGGGGAGGCGGAAGCTTTCTTT	CASSLAPTGEAEAFF
TRBV11-1	few	TRBJ2-7	.	TGTGCCAGCAGAACCGGAGACAACTACGAGCAGTACTTC	CASRTGDNYEQYF
TRBV2	.	TRBJ1-2	TRBD1	TGTGCCATTCCGACAGGGCCTGGCTACACCTTC	CAIPTGPGYTF
TRBV27	few	TRBJ1-5	.	TGTGCCAGCAGAACCGGCGGGGGGGCGCAGCCCCAGCATTTT	CASRTGGGAQPQHF
TRBV2	.	TRBJ2-3	.	TGTGCCAGCATCCAAGAGGAGGGTACGCAGTATTTT	CASIQEEGTQYF
TRBV7-9	few	TRBJ1-2	.	TGTGCCAGCAGCTGGAACAGAGAGGGCTACACCTTC	CASSWNREGYTF
TRBV6-5	few	TRBJ2-5	TRBD2	TGTGCCAGCAGTTACACTAGCGGCGACTTAGAGACCCAGTACTTC	CASSYTSGDLETQYF
TRBV6-1	many	TRBJ2-1	TRBD2	TGTGCCAGCACTCAAAGGATGGGGCTAGCGGGGGCCAATGAGCAGTTCTTC	CASTQRMGLAGANEQFF
TRBV27	.	TRBJ1-3	.	TGTGCCAGCAGTTTATCCCTCTCTCGTCAAGACACCATATATTTT	CASSLSLSRQDTIYF
TRBV12-3/TRBV12-4	.	TRBJ2-6	.	TGTGCCAGCAGCCACAGCGCAAGGGCTCCTGGGGCCAACGTCCTGACTTTC	CASSHSARAPGANVLTF
TRBV12-3/TRBV12-4	.	TRBJ2-7	TRBD1	TGTGCCAGCAGTCCTACCGACAGGGGGCTCTACGAGCAGTACTTC	CASSPTDRGLYEQYF
TRBV6-5	few	TRBJ2-1	.	TGTGCCAGCAGTTACTTATCGGGACAATGGCAGTTCTTC	CASSYLSGQWQFF
TRBV10-3	few	TRBJ1-3	.	TGTGCCATCATGGCAGTTGGAAACACCATATATTTT	CAIMAVGNTIYF
TRBV28	few	TRBJ2-2	.	TGTGCCAGCAGGACCACAGGGAATGGCGTGGACACCGGGGAGCTGTTTTTT	CASRTTGNGVDTGELFF
TRBV2	.	TRBJ2-3	.	TGTGCCAGCAGTGAGTGGACTTCTATAGGGACAGATACGCAGTATTTT	CASSEWTSIGTDTQYF
TRBV5-5	few	TRBJ2-1	.	TGTGCCAGCAGCCTGGAGGGGGCCGGGTATGAGCAGTTCTTC	CASSLEGAGYEQFF
TRBV7-2	few	TRBJ1-5	.	TGTGCCAGCAGCTTGAACGCTAATCAGCCCCAGCATTTT	CASSLNANQPQHF
TRBV20-1	.	TRBJ2-1	.	TGCAGTGCTGCCCAGCGAGTATACGGCAATGAGCAGTTCTTC	CSAAQRVYGNEQFF
TRBV12-5	.	TRBJ1-2	TRBD1	TGTGCTAGTGGTCGCACAGGGGGCCATCCCTATGGCTACACCTTC	CASGRTGGHPYGYTF
TRBV9	.	TRBJ1-1	.	TGTGCCAGCAGCCCCCCGGCTGAAGCTTTCTTT	CASSPPAEAFF
TRBV5-6	.	TRBJ1-2	TRBD1	TGTGCCAGCAGCTTGGGTCCAGGGACAGGGGGATTTGGCTACACCTTC	CASSLGPGTGGFGYTF
TRBV28	few	TRBJ2-5	.	TGTGCCAGCAGGGCTAGCCGAAACCAAGAGACCCAGTACTTC	CASRASRNQETQYF
TRBV4-1	.	TRBJ1-3	.	TGTGCCAGCAGCCAAGGGTGGACCTCTGGAAACACCATATATTTT	CASSQGWTSGNTIYF
TRBV12-3/TRBV12-4	.	TRBJ2-1	.	TGTGCCAGCAGTTTGGTAGGGGCTGGCGAAGTGGAGAGGTTC	CASSLVGAGEVERF
TRBV2	.	TRBJ1-1	.	TGTGCCAGCCCTCGGAGTGGCACTGAAGCTTTCTTT	CASPRSGTEAFF
TRBV7-9	few	TRBJ1-2	.	TGTGCCAGCAGCTTAGTTTACAGCTCCTTC	CASSLVYSSF
TRBV11-3	few	TRBJ1-1	.	TGTGCCAGCAGCCACCCTCAGGGGAAGAGGACTGAAGCTTTCTTT	CASSHPQGKRTEAFF
TRBV20-1	.	TRBJ1-1	.	TGCAGTGCTAGTCGGCCGGGGGCGAACACTGAAGCTTTCTTT	CSASRPGANTEAFF
TRBV20-1	.	TRBJ2-5	.	TGCATCCCCGCGGGGACCGTGCAAGAGACCCAGTACTTC	CIPAGTVQETQYF
TRBV6-8	few	TRBJ1-1	.	TGTGCCAGCAGTTACGGGGTCAGCACTGAAGCTTTCTTT	CASSYGVSTEAFF
TRBV7-9	few	TRBJ2-1	.	TGTGCCAGCAGCCCGAAGGACAGACCCAATGAGCAGTTCTTC	CASSPKDRPNEQFF
TRBV3-1	many	TRBJ1-1	TRBD1	TGTGCCAGCAGCCAAGGGGAGGGGGCGCGTTCTGAAGCTTTCTTT	CASSQGEGARSEAFF
TRBV15	few	TRBJ2-6	.	TGTGCCACCAGCAGAGATCTTACGGGGGAAGCCTCTGGGGCCAACGTCCTGACTTTC	CATSRDLTGEASGANVLTF
TRBV4-1	.	TRBJ1-2	.	TGCGCCAGCAGCCAAGAAAGCGCCGGGGGCTACACCTTC	CASSQESAGGYTF
TRBV7-2	.	TRBJ1-4	TRBD1	TGTGCCAGCAGCTCAGCGGACAGGGGAGTTATGGGGTATGAAAAACTGTTTTTT	CASSSADRGVMGYEKLFF
TRBV7-9	many	TRBJ1-1	.	TGTGCCAGCAGCTCCCCTGGGGAGGGAGGGGACACTGAAGCTTTCTTT	CASSSPGEGGDTEAFF
TRBV6-5	.	TRBJ2-7	.	TGTGCCAGCAGTTACTCTTCGGGGGTGGCCTACGAGCAGTACTTC	CASSYSSGVAYEQYF
TRBV27	.	TRBJ2-1	TRBD2	TGTGCCAGCATTCCCCGGGCGGGGGGCCCTCGTGAGCAGTTCTTC	CASIPRAGGPREQFF